The clone carrying this TCR beta chain is a singleton in its sample. This specimen belongs to a study of blood T cell repertoires in COVID-19. Either two negative PCRs, clearance, or symptom resolution qualified Cohort 3 donors as recovered. Per the study methods: Using reference gene primer amplification, nucleated cell counts were estimated. Some clones are missing from TCRdb's copy, which holds only in-frame ones; the method was immunoSEQ multiplex PCR. V and J calls plus clone size are reproduced from that table; the DNA served to infer D and trimming. This sample yields about 320,000 clones, of which approximately 88% are seen a single time; about 5.2% belongs to the top ten. Trimming removed 2 bases at V and 7 bases at J, with 6 bases between. The CDR3 is 11 amino acids. From germline, CDR1 is GTSNPN and CDR2 SVGIG (reference sequence).

Sequenced material: PBMCs or T cells enriched from blood (not recorded which). V gene TRBV30 combines with J gene TRBJ2-1; a possible D gene is TRBD1 (5 bases). The origin of this receptor is a man in his 60s who had recovered from COVID-19. The CDR3 loop reads CAWSTGNEQFF. The CDR3 region has the DNA TGTGCCTGGAGTACAGGAAATGAGCAGTTCTTC.